These 21 T cell receptor beta chains were sequenced from one sample in a study of T cells in women clearing cervical HPV infection. The assay was immunoSEQ multiplex PCR, and TCRdb's table has in-frame clones only and misses some. In all, the sample yields around 15,000 clones. Sample: blood buffy coat. These receptors were taken from a woman between 18 and 69 years old with a cervical HPV16 infection that either progressed to CIN3+ or cleared (not recorded which).

As to this clone: The read is 3 residues too short to cover the CDR3 end, so that end is filled in from the germline J gene. The chain recombines TRBV2 with TRBJ2-5; 10 bases map to TRBD1. In germline, CDR1 is SNHLY, CDR2 FYNNEI. CDR3 length: 15 amino acids. The J segment lost 5 bases and the V segment lost 7 bases, leaving 10 bases of the junction unmatched. The CDR3 reads CASIRPGTGAETQYF. The sequenced CDR3 bases are TGTGCCAGCATCCGCCCCGGGACAGGGGCGGAGACC.

Details on this clone: The CDR3 end falls 3 residues outside the read, so it is completed with the germline J gene. The chain couples TRBV4-1 to TRBJ2-3, with D possibly TRBD2 on 7 matching bases. The germline V gene encodes CDR1 MGHRA and CDR2 YSYEKL. Between the trimmed V and J ends, which lost 0 bases and 3 bases, there was a span of 13 bases. The CDR3 is 16 residues long. The sequenced CDR3 bases are TGCGCCAGCAGCCAAGATGCGGGGGCCGAAACAGATACG. Protein sequence: CASSQDAGAETDT. The CDR3 in full is CASSQDAGAETDTQYF.

About this clone itself: The read ends 3 residues early relative to the CDR3; the germline J gene fills the gap. The rearrangement uses TRBV5-6 and TRBJ1-1; 9 nucleotides align to TRBD1. The CDR3 is 14 amino acids. J was trimmed by 5 bases and V by 3 bases; bases with no gene match: 5. Germline assignment: CDR1 SGHDT and CDR2 YYEEEE. CDR3 region: CASSYRGLGTEAFF. CDR3 DNA, as far as it was read: TGTGCCAGCAGCTACAGGGGGCTCGGGACTGAA.

Comment on this clone: The DNA ends 3 residues before the CDR3 does, and the rest of the CDR3 is filled in from the germline J gene. The V call is TRBV5-1, the J call TRBJ1-2; 9 bases line up with TRBD1. Germline values: CDR1 SGHRS, CDR2 YFSETQ. V dropped 4 bases and J dropped 2; count of bases not matched to a gene: 6. The CDR3 runs to 15 residues. CDR3 DNA, as far as it was read: TGCGCCAGCAGCCGTCGACAGGGGGAGAACTATGGC. Protein: CASSRRQGENYG. The full CDR3 sequence reads CASSRRQGENYGYTF.

Frequency places this clone as medium-sized (0.01 to 0.1%). The CDR3 is cut off 3 residues early in the read; its end comes from the germline J gene. The gene calls are TRBV29-1 and TRBJ2-5; TRBD1 agrees at 10 bases. The germline gives CDR1 SQVTM, CDR2 ANQGSEA. This CDR3 has 15 amino acids. The V and J ends lost 7 bases and 4 bases, in that order; junction bases with no gene match: 12. The covered CDR3 bases are TGCAGCGCTGACCCCGGGACAGGGGCGGGAGAGACC. This translates into CSADPGTGAGET. The entire CDR3 sequence reads CSADPGTGAGETQYF.

This clone ranks as medium-sized (0.01 to 0.1%) in terms of frequency. The CDR3 end is not reached by the read, which stops 3 residues before it; the germline J gene fills it in. V is TRBV7-2 and J is TRBJ2-3, with 7 bases fitting TRBD2. Germline CDR1 is SGHTA and CDR2 is FQGNSA. The CDR3 length is 13 residues. The J segment lost 6 bases and the V segment lost 5 bases, leaving 5 bases of the junction unmatched. The CDR3 bases that were read are TGTGCCAGCAGCAAGCGGGGTGGTGATACG. Protein: CASSKRGGDT. The whole CDR3 protein reads CASSKRGGDTQYF.

A note on this clone: The read finishes 3 residues shy of the CDR3 end, and the germline J gene is used to complete it. The chain joins TRBV29-1 to TRBJ2-1, with D possibly being TRBD1 (6 bases). The CDR3 runs to 14 residues. Germline CDR1 is SQVTM and CDR2 is ANQGSEA. The V gene lost 5 bases and the J gene lost 4 bases, with 15 bases spanning the gap. The CDR3 sequence is CSVIQGTKYNEQFF. The covered CDR3 bases are TGCAGCGTTATCCAGGGGACGAAATACAATGAG.

Comment on this clone: The read terminates 3 residues ahead of where the CDR3 ends, so the germline J gene completes it. The chain carries TRBV20-1 and TRBJ1-2; 7 bases match TRBD1. The V and J ends lost 0 bases and 4 bases, in that order; junction bases with no gene match: 5. In germline, CDR1 is DFQATT, CDR2 SNEGSKA (reference sequence). The CDR3 consists of 14 residues. The CDR3 spells CSARDADRFYGYTF. CDR3 bases read: TGCAGTGCTAGAGACGCGGACAGGTTCTATGGC.

As for this clone: The read terminates 3 residues before the CDR3 end, so the remaining end is supplied by the germline J gene. This chain connects TRBV5-1 to TRBJ2-2; 9 nucleotides align to TRBD1. Trimming cost V 4 bases and J 0 bases; bases outside gene matches: 1. Germline CDR1 is SGHRS and CDR2 is YFSETQ. The CDR3 length is 15 residues. CDR3 region: CASSRDRANTGELFF. The covered CDR3 bases are TGCGCCAGCAGCCGGGACAGGGCGAACACCGGGGAG.

The CDR3 reads CASSETGDEQFF. CDR3 DNA (partial): TGTGCCAGCAGCGAGACAGGCGATGAG. The rearrangement links TRBV7-9 to TRBJ2-1; TRBD1 is a possible D gene (6 bases). The CDR3 end is not reached by the read, which stops 3 residues before it; the germline J gene fills it in. This CDR3 is built from 12 residues. The germline V and J ends were trimmed by 5 bases and 8 bases, with 10 bases remaining between them. CDR1 and CDR2 from the germline V gene are SEHNR and FQNEAQ (reference sequence). Looking up the rest from reference TRBV7-9 and TRBJ2-1 gives the full variable domain: DTGVSQNPRHKITKRGQNVTFRCDPISEHNRLYWYRQTLGQGPEFLTYFQNEAQLEKSRLLSDRFSAERPKGSFSTLEIQRTEQGDSAMYLCASSETGDEQFFGPGTRLTVL.

On this clone itself: The read terminates 3 residues ahead of where the CDR3 ends, so the germline J gene completes it. The chain carries TRBV20-1 and TRBJ2-3; D ambiguous. The CDR3 loop spans 16 amino acids. CDR1 is DFQATT and CDR2 is SNEGSKA in the germline V gene (reference sequence). Trimming shortened V by 0 bases and J by 1 base, and 14 bases separated the two germline ends. This CDR3 is CSARDPRNTGTDTQYF. Incomplete CDR3 DNA: TGCAGTGCTAGAGATCCGCGGAATACCGGCACAGATACG.

CDR3 sequence: CSASRASNQPQHF. The sequenced part of the CDR3 DNA is TGCAGTGCTAGTAGGGCTAGCAATCAGCCC. The chain employs TRBV20-1 and TRBJ1-5; D unclear. The read ends 3 residues early relative to the CDR3; the germline J gene fills the gap. Germline-derived CDR1 and CDR2 are DFQATT and SNEGSKA (reference sequence). This CDR3 has 13 residues. The V gene lost 3 bases and the J gene lost 0 bases, with 6 bases spanning the gap.

A word on this clone: The read halts 3 residues ahead of the CDR3 end, with the missing end drawn from the germline J gene. The V and J genes are TRBV7-2 and TRBJ1-1; 7 nucleotides align to TRBD1. The germline CDR1 and CDR2 sequences are SGHTA and FQGNSA. The J segment lost 0 bases and the V segment lost 2 bases, leaving 3 bases of the junction unmatched. This CDR3 has 15 residues. Incomplete CDR3 DNA: TGTGCCAGCAGCTTACAGGGGGTTGTGAACACTGAA. Encoded protein: CASSLQGVVNTE. The full CDR3 protein is CASSLQGVVNTEAFF.

For this clone: The read falls 3 residues short of the CDR3 end, and the missing part is taken from the germline J gene. The J gene is TRBJ2-5, the V gene TRBV9, with D possibly TRBD2 on 6 matching bases. Germline V gene sequence: CDR1 SGDLS, CDR2 YYNGEE. Trimming shortened V by 0 bases and J by 6 bases, and 21 bases separated the two germline ends. The CDR3 length is 17 residues. The sequenced part of the CDR3 DNA is TGTGCCAGCAGCGTAGAGGCCCCGAGGAGGGGCGAACAGACC. Its protein product is CASSVEAPRRGEQT. The complete CDR3 sequence is CASSVEAPRRGEQTQYF.

Concerning this clone itself: The missing CDR3 end, 3 residues past where the read stops, is filled in from the germline J gene. V gene TRBV20-1 combines with J gene TRBJ2-3; 7 bases align to TRBD1. CDR3 length: 14 amino acids. V shed 6 bases, J shed 0 bases, and the junction held 6 bases outside the gene matches. Germline CDR1 is DFQATT and CDR2 is SNEGSKA (reference sequence). The CDR3 bases that were read are TGCAGTGCAGTAACAGGGGTTAGCACAGATACG. Residues: CSAVTGVSTDT. The full CDR3 sequence reads CSAVTGVSTDTQYF.

Of note for this clone: The read falls 3 residues short of the CDR3 end, and the missing part is taken from the germline J gene. The chain recombines TRBV6-1 with TRBJ2-7; D is unresolved. CDR3 length equals 13 residues. Deletions cut 4 bases from V and 6 bases from J, with 13 bases between. CDR1 and CDR2 from the germline V gene are MNHNS and SASEGT. CDR3 sequence reads: CASSVVGFSEQYF. CDR3 DNA (partial): TGTGCCAGCAGTGTTGTCGGGTTTTCCGAG.

As regards this clone: The read finishes 3 residues shy of the CDR3 end, and the germline J gene is used to complete it. The J gene is TRBJ1-5, the V gene TRBV5-1; 8 bases match TRBD1. CDR3 length: 15 residues. The germline V gene has CDR1 SGHRS and CDR2 YFSETQ. V shed 4 bases and J 5 bases; nucleotides not matched to a gene: 8. The CDR3 protein is CASSPGQGRHQPQHF. CDR3 DNA, as far as it was read: TGCGCCAGCAGCCCAGGACAGGGAAGGCATCAGCCC.

About this clone itself: The CDR3 end lies 3 residues beyond the end of the read and is filled in from the germline J gene. The chain couples TRBV5-5 to TRBJ2-7, with 8 nucleotides matching TRBD1. V shed 0 bases, J shed 5 bases, and the junction held 7 bases outside the gene matches. The V gene's germline CDR1 is SGHKS and CDR2 YYEKEE (reference sequence). This CDR3 region has 15 residues. The CDR3 spells CASSLGDRQGNEQYF. The sequenced part of the CDR3 DNA is TGTGCCAGCAGCTTGGGGGACAGGCAAGGGAACGAG.

A remark on this clone: The CDR3 goes on 3 residues after the read ends, and that part is filled in from the germline J gene. The V call is TRBV2, the J call TRBJ2-7; 9 nucleotides line up with TRBD2. The CDR3 consists of 14 residues. Trimming cost V 4 bases and J 6 bases; bases outside gene matches: 7. Germline lookup yields CDR1 SNHLY and CDR2 FYNNEI. The covered CDR3 bases are TGTGCCAGCAGTGGACTAGCGGTATCAGGCGAG. Translating it yields CASSGLAVSGE. The whole CDR3 is CASSGLAVSGEQYF.

Concerning this clone itself: Coverage ceases 3 residues before the CDR3 finishes, and the germline J gene fills in the end. The gene calls are TRBV15 and TRBJ1-2, with 9 bases aligning to TRBD1. Germline V gives CDR1 LNHNV, CDR2 YYDKDF (reference sequence). This CDR3 contains 14 residues. CDR3 bases read: TGTGCCACCAGCGTTACGGGACAGGGAGGCGAC. Its protein product is CATSVTGQGGD. The full CDR3 protein is CATSVTGQGGDYTF. The full variable domain, its missing parts supplied by reference TRBV15 and TRBJ1-2, is DAMVIQNPRYQVTQFGKPVTLSCSQTLNHNVMYWYQQKSSQAPKLLFHYYDKDFNNEADTPDNFQSRRPNTSFCFLDIRSPGLGDTAMYLCATSVTGQGGDYTFGSGTRLTVV.

The CDR3 protein is CSSDRGQFETQYF. CDR3 DNA (partial): TGCAGTTCGGACAGGGGGCAATTTGAGACC. This chain uses TRBV20-1 with TRBJ2-5; 11 bases map to TRBD1. From the germline J gene comes the end of the CDR3, since the read stops 3 residues before it. Germline values: CDR1 DFQATT, CDR2 SNEGSKA (reference sequence). V trimming: 8 bases; J trimming: 5 bases; junction bases outside the gene matches: 7. The CDR3 consists of 13 residues.